Detailed here is one T cell receptor beta chain. This record comes from a study of T cell changes during pregnancy in multiple sclerosis. Germline loops: CDR1 KGHSH, CDR2 LQKENI. This CDR3 has 13 amino acids. The V and J ends lost 5 bases and 2 bases respectively, with 9 bases between them. Generated by immunoSEQ multiplex PCR, the TCRdb table keeps only in-frame clones and is missing some. The profile shows 66,000 or so clones, 70% to 90% of them singletons. The sequence was collected from a female donor in good health, enrolled as a control in a pregnancy study. Sequencing was performed on peripheral blood, taken in the first trimester of pregnancy. V gene TRBV18 combines with J gene TRBJ1-1, with D perhaps matching TRBD1 (5 bases). CDR3 sequence reads: CASSTGYNTEAFF. The CDR3, as DNA: TGTGCCAGCTCAACAGGCTATAACACTGAAGCTTTCTTT.